This TCR beta chain was obtained from a study of regulatory T cells in long-lasting Graves disease. Regarding the study as a whole: Limited samples may have lowered accuracy.

According to the study, TCR beta libraries were built with iRepertoire HTBI primers and CDR3-region Arm-PCR. MiXCR was run by TCRdb on the multiplex PCR reads, yielding one entry per CDR3 protein. The sample lists fewer than 350,000 distinct CDR3 sequences, about 20% seen once, with about 38% in the top ten. This CDR3 is 16 amino acids long. The V and J ends lost 5 bases and 2 bases respectively, with 16 bases between them. Germline CDR1 and CDR2: SEHNR and FQNEAQ (reference sequence). Indicated time point: newly diagnosed GD, antithyroid drugs for less than 3 months. RNA isolated from PBMCs was used to make the TCR library. Regarding this clonotype: Its antigen is unidentified.

The chain combines TRBV7-9 with TRBJ2-1; D possibly corresponds to TRBD1 (5 bases). The clonotype was recovered from a female donor with Graves disease. Here the sequenced sample was peripheral blood mononuclear cells (PBMCs), taken at new diagnosis, from a patient treated with antithyroid drugs. The CDR3 loop reads CASSPPRGRTYNEQFF. CDR3 DNA sequence: TGTGCCAGCAGCCCCCCTAGGGGTCGAACCTACAATGAGCAGTTCTTC.